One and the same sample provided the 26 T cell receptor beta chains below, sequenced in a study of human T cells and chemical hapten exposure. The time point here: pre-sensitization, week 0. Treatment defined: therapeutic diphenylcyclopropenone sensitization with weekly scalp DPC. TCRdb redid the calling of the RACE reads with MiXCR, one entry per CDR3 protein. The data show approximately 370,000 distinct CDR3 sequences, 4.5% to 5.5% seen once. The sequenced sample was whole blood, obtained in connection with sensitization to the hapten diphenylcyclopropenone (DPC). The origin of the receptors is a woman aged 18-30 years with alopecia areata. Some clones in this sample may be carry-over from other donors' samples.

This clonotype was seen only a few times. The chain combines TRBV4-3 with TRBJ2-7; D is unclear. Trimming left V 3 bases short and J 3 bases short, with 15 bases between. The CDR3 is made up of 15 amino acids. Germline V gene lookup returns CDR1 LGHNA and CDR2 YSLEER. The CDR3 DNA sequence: TGCGCCAGCAGCCAGGCCGTCTGGGGAAGCTACGAGCAGTACTTC. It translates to CASSQAVWGSYEQYF.

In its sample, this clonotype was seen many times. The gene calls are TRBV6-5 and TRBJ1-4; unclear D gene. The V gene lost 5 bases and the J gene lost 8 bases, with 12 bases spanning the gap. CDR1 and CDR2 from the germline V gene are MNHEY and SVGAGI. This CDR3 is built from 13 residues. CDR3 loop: CASSPRIGEKLFF. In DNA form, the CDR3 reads TGTGCCAGCAGTCCCCGGATTGGGGAAAAACTGTTTTTT.

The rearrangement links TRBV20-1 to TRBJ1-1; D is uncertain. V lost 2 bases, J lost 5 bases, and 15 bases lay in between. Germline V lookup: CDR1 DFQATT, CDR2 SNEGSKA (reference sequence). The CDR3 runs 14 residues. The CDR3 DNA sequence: TGCAGTGCTAGAACCGGGTCGGTAGAAACTGAAGCTTTCTTT. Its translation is CSARTGSVETEAFF.

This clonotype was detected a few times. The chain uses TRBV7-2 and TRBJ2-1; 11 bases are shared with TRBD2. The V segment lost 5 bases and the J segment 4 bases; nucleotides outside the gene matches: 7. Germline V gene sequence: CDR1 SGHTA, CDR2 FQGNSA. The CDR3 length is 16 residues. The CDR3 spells CASSPRLAGTYNEQFF. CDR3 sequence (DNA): TGTGCCAGCAGCCCCCGACTAGCGGGAACTTACAATGAGCAGTTCTTC.

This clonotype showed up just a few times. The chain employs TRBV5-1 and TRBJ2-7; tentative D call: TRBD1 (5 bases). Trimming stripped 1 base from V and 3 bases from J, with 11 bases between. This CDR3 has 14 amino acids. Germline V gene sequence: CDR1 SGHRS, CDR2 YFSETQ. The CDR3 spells CASSLSGQNYEQYF. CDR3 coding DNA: TGCGCCAGCAGCTTGAGTGGACAAAACTACGAGCAGTACTTC.

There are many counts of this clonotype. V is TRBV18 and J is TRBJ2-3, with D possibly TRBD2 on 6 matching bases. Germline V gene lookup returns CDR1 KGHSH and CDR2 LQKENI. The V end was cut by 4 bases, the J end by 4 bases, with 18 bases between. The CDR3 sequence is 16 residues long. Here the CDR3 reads CASSLSSGRRSDTQYF. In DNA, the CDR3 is TGTGCCAGCTCACTGTCCTCAGGGAGGAGGTCAGATACGCAGTATTTT.

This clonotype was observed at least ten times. CDR3 in DNA: TGCAGTGCTGGACTAGGGGAGACCAATGAGCAGTTCTTC. Translating gives CSAGLGETNEQFF. This chain links TRBV20-1 with TRBJ2-1; 7 nucleotides line up with TRBD2. Per germline, CDR1 DFQATT and CDR2 SNEGSKA (reference sequence). The CDR3 sequence is 13 residues long. Germline trimming cut 5 bases from V and 6 bases from J; bases unmatched to any gene: 7.

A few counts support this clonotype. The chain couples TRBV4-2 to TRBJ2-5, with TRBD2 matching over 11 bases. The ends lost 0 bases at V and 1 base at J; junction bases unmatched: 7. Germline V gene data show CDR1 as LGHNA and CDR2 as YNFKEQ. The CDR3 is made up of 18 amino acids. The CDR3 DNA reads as TGTGCCAGCAGCCAAGAGCTAGCGGGGGGATGGGGCCAAGAGACCCAGTACTTC. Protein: CASSQELAGGWGQETQYF.

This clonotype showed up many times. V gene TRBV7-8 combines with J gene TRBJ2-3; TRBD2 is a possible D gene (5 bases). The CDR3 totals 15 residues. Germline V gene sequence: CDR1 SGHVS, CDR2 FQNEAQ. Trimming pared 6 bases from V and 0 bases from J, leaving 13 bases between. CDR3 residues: CASSGSGLSTDTQYF. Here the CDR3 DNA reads TGTGCCAGCAGTGGGAGCGGTTTAAGCACAGATACGCAGTATTTT.

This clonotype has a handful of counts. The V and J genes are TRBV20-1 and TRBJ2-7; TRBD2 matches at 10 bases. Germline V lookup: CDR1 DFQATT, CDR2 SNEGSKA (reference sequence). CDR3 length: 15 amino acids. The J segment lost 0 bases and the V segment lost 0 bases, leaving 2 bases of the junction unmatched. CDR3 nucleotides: TGCAGTGCTAGAGATAGCGGGGGGAGCTCCTACGAGCAGTACTTC. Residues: CSARDSGGSSYEQYF.

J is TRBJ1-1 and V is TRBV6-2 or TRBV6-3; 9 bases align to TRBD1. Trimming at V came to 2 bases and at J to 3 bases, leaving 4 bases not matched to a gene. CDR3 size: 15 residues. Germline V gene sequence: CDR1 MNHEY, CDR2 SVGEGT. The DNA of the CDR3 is TGTGCCAGCAGTTACGGAGGGACAGGGTACACTGAAGCTTTCTTT. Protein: CASSYGGTGYTEAFF.

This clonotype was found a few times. The CDR3 sequence is CASSPLGVGQGKAFF. The CDR3, as DNA: TGTGCCAGCTCACCCTTAGGGGTGGGACAGGGAAAAGCTTTCTTT. The V gene is TRBV18, the J gene TRBJ1-1, with TRBD1 matching 9 bases. Germline V CDR1 and CDR2: KGHSH, LQKENI. The CDR3 runs 15 residues. The J segment lost 9 bases and the V segment lost 3 bases, leaving 11 bases of the junction unmatched.

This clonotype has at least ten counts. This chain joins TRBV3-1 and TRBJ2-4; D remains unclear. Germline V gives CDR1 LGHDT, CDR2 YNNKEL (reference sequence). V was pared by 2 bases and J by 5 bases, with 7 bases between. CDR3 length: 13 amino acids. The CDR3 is CASSQLGQNIQYF. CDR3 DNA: TGTGCCAGCAGCCAACTCGGACAAAACATTCAGTACTTC.

In DNA, the CDR3 is TGTGCCAGCAGTGAAGGACAGGGGATCACACCCCTCCACTTT. Protein sequence: CASSEGQGITPLHF. The V call is TRBV2, the J call TRBJ1-6; 8 bases match TRBD1. This CDR3 spans 14 amino acids. Germline assignment: CDR1 SNHLY and CDR2 FYNNEI. The trim removed 1 base at V and 11 bases at J, leaving 4 bases unmatched. The entire variable domain, with the rest obtained from reference TRBV2 and TRBJ1-6, is as follows: EPEVTQTPSHQVTQMGQEVILRCVPISNHLYFYWYRQILGQKVEFLVSFYNNEISEKSEIFDDQFSVERPDGSNFTLKIRSTKLEDSAMYFCASSEGQGITPLHFGNGTRLTVT.

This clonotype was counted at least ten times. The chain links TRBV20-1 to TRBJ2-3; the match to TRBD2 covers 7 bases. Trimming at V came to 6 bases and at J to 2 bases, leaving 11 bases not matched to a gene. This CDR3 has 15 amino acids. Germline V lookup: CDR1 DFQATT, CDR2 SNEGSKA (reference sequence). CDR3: CSANGLEDNTDTQYF. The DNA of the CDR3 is TGCAGTGCCAATGGACTAGAAGATAACACAGATACGCAGTATTTT.

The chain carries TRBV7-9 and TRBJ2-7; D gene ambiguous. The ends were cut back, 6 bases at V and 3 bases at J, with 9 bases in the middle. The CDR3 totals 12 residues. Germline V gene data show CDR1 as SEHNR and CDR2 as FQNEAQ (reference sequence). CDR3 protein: CASSQEDYEQYF. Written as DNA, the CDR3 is TGTGCCAGCAGTCAAGAAGACTACGAGCAGTACTTC.

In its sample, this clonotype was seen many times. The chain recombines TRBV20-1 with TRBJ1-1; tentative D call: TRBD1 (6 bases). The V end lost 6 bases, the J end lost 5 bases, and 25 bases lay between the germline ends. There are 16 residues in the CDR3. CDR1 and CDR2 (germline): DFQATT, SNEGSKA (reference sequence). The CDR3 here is CSARTRGGRRLTEAFF. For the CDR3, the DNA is TGCAGTGCACGCACGAGGGGGGGTCGGCGGCTTACTGAAGCTTTCTTT.

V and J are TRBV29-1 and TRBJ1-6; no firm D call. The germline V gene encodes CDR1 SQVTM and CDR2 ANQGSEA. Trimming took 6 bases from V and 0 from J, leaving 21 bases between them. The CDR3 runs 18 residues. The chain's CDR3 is CSVEARFALFSYNSPLHF. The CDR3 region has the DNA TGCAGCGTGGAGGCCAGGTTCGCTTTATTCTCCTATAATTCACCCCTCCACTTT.

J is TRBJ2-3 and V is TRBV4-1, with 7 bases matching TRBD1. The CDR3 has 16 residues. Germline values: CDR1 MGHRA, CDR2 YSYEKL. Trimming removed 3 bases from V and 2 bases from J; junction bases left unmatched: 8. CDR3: CASSHGTDTNTDTQYF. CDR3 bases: TGCGCCAGCAGCCACGGGACAGATACTAACACAGATACGCAGTATTTT.

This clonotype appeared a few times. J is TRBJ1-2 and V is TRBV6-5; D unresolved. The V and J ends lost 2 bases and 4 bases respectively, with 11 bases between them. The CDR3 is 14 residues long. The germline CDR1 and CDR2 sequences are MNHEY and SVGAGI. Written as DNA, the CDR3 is TGTGCCAGCAGTTACGGCTCAAATTTCTATGGCTACACCTTC. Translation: CASSYGSNFYGYTF.

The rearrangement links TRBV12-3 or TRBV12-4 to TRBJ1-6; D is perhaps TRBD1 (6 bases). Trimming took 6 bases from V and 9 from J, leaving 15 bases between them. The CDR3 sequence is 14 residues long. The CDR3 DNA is TGTGCCAGCAGAAAACAGGGTTTAGGTTCACCCCTCCACTTT. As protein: CASRKQGLGSPLHF.

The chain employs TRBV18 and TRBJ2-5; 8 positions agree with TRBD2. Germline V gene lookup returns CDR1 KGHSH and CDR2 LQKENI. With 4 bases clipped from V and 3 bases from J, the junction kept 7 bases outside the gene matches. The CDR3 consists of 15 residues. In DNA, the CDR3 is TGTGCCAGCTCACTCCAGGGGACTAGAGAAGAGACCCAGTACTTC. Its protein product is CASSLQGTREETQYF.

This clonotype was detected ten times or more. The CDR3 here is CASSSAGVADTQYF. CDR3 bases: TGTGCCAGCTCATCGGCAGGGGTGGCAGATACGCAGTATTTT. The genes are TRBV18 and TRBJ2-3; maybe TRBD1 (6 bases). Germline V gives CDR1 KGHSH, CDR2 LQKENI. V was trimmed by 5 bases and J by 4 bases, leaving 13 bases between them. CDR3 length equals 14 residues.

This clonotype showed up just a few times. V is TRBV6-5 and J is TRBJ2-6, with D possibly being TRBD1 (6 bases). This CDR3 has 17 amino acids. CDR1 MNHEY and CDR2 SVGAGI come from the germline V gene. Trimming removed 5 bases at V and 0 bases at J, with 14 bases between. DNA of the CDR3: TGTGCCAGCAGTGGGGATGGGGGCTTCTCTGGGGCCAACGTCCTGACTTTC. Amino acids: CASSGDGGFSGANVLTF.

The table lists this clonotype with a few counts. CDR3 sequence (DNA): TGCGCCAGCAGCTTGTCAGGTGACAGGGTCACAGATACGCAGTATTTT. The encoded protein is CASSLSGDRVTDTQYF. The chain recombines TRBV5-1 with TRBJ2-3; TRBD1 matches 7 bases. Germline lookup yields CDR1 SGHRS and CDR2 YFSETQ. The CDR3 totals 16 residues. V was pared by 1 base and J by 2 bases, with 7 bases of the junction left unmatched.

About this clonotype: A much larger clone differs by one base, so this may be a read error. The DNA for the CDR3 is TGTGCCAGCAGCCGTAGAGGGCCGACTATTGAAAAACTGTTTTTT. As protein: CASSRRGPTIEKLFF. J is TRBJ1-4 and V is TRBV7-9; D gene unclear. The CDR3 contains 15 residues. From germline, CDR1 is SEHNR and CDR2 FQNEAQ (reference sequence).